One and the same sample provided the 27 T cell receptor beta chains below, sequenced in a study of early T cells in non-severe SARS-CoV-2 infection listed by TCRdb under 2021. The method was 5' RACE. The listed sequencing device is NextSeq 500. TCRdb applied fastp at Q25 and MiXCR to the public reads, then kept only in-frame beta chains. Each entry merges the rows of one CDR3 protein and shows their most common DNA and genes. The sample table lists under 35,000 distinct CDR3 sequences, approximately 6.9% of them with a count of one. The ten top clones hold less than 5% of the sample. The sequencing input was whole blood. All receptors come from an adult who was a healthcare worker with PCR-confirmed SARS-CoV-2 infection or an uninfected control (not recorded which).

This clonotype came up many times. The chain recombines TRBV4-1 with TRBJ2-2; D is uncertain. The V gene's germline CDR1 is MGHRA and CDR2 YSYEKL. The CDR3 length is 13 residues. With 0 bases removed from V and 5 bases from J, the gap between germline ends came to 4 bases. CDR3 bases: TGCGCCAGCAGCCAAGAAGTTACCGGGGAGCTGTTTTTT. Its translation: CASSQEVTGELFF.

This clonotype occurred many times. The chain couples TRBV27 to TRBJ1-1; 7 positions agree with TRBD1. There are 15 residues in the CDR3. The ends lost 4 bases at V and 6 bases at J; junction bases unmatched: 11. From germline, CDR1 is MNHEY and CDR2 SMNVEV (reference sequence). The CDR3 DNA follows: TGTGCCAGCAGTTCAAAAAACAGGGGAAGCCCTGAAGCTTTCTTT. This encodes CASSSKNRGSPEAFF.

This chain connects TRBV28 to TRBJ2-2; D is unclear. The V gene's germline CDR1 is MDHEN and CDR2 SYDVKM. Trimming pared 8 bases from V and 7 bases from J, leaving 2 bases between. The CDR3 length is 9 residues. CDR3 region: CASHGELFF. Written as DNA, the CDR3 is TGTGCCAGCCACGGGGAGCTGTTTTTT. The full variable domain, rest sourced from reference TRBV28 and TRBJ2-2, is DVKVTQSSRYLVKRTGEKVFLECVQDMDHENMFWYRQDPGLGLRLIYFSYDVKMKEKGDIPEGYSVSREKKERFSLILESASTNQTSMYLCASHGELFFGEGSRLTVL.

Ten or more counts support this clonotype. The CDR3 bases are TGTGCCAGCAGCTTAGTAGCCAGTGAAGCTTTCTTT. Its translation is CASSLVASEAFF. The J gene is TRBJ1-1, the V gene TRBV11-2; D gene unclear. The CDR3 is made up of 12 amino acids. V was pared by 1 base and J by 7 bases, with 7 bases between. Germline loops: CDR1 SGHAT, CDR2 FQNNGV. The complete variable domain, with remaining parts taken from reference TRBV11-2 and TRBJ1-1, reads EAGVAQSPRYKIIEKRQSVAFWCNPISGHATLYWYQQILGQGPKLLIQFQNNGVVDDSQLPKDRFSAERLKGVDSTLKIQPAKLEDSAVYLCASSLVASEAFFGQGTRLTVV.

The table lists this clonotype with a few counts. V usage is TRBV21-1 and J usage is TRBJ2-3; the table names TRBD2, a call not compared with the DNA. TRBV21-1 has pseudogene status. The CDR3 consists of 15 residues. CDR3 protein: CASSNGIAGADTQYF. The CDR3 nucleotides are TGTGCCAGCAGTAACGGGATAGCGGGAGCAGATACGCAGTATTTT.

V and J are TRBV7-2 and TRBJ2-5; 8 bases are a match to TRBD1. Germline V lookup: CDR1 SGHTA, CDR2 FQGNSA. V lost 6 bases and J lost 5; bases outside the gene matches: 8. The CDR3 has 14 residues. The CDR3 region is CASSQDRGTETQYF. CDR3 DNA: TGTGCCAGCAGTCAAGACAGGGGTACGGAGACCCAGTACTTC.

This clonotype was observed many times. The chain joins TRBV14 to TRBJ2-2; a possible D gene is TRBD2 (6 bases). Trimming took 1 base from V and 6 from J, leaving 9 bases between them. The CDR3 extends over 14 amino acids. CDR1 SGHDN and CDR2 FVKESK come from the germline V gene. The CDR3 coding sequence is TGTGCCAGCAGCCAAGCCTCGGGGGCCGGGGAGCTGTTTTTT. The encoded protein is CASSQASGAGELFF.

This clonotype was found a few times. J is TRBJ1-5 and V is TRBV12-3 or TRBV12-4, with D maybe TRBD1 (6 bases). The CDR3 is made up of 15 amino acids. Trimming cost V 6 bases and J 6 bases, with 18 bases left between them. The CDR3 loop reads CASSPVSGEGQPQHF. The CDR3 bases are TGTGCCAGCAGCCCCGTTTCAGGGGAGGGTCAGCCCCAGCATTTT.

This clonotype was seen repeatedly, ten times or more. This chain joins TRBV7-9 and TRBJ1-5; 8 nucleotides match TRBD1. Germline trimming cut 4 bases from V and 6 bases from J; bases unmatched to any gene: 5. This CDR3 is built from 14 residues. Germline lookup yields CDR1 SEHNR and CDR2 FQNEAQ (reference sequence). The CDR3 coding sequence is TGTGCCAGCAGCTCTGGACAGGGCGGTCAGCCCCAGCATTTT. Protein sequence: CASSSGQGGQPQHF.

J is TRBJ2-7 and V is TRBV6-5, with 7 bases matching TRBD2. Looked up from germline, CDR1 is MNHEY and CDR2 is SVGAGI. V trimming: 7 bases; J trimming: 1 base; junction bases outside the gene matches: 7. The CDR3 covers 14 residues. The DNA for the CDR3 is TGTGCCAGCATGGCCGGGACTAAGTCCTACGAGCAGTACTTC. It codes for CASMAGTKSYEQYF.

This clonotype was detected many times. The chain links TRBV28 to TRBJ2-3; TRBD2 matches 10 bases. The CDR3 runs 16 residues. V shed 5 bases, J shed 2 bases, and the junction held 7 bases outside the gene matches. Germline CDR1 reads MDHEN; CDR2 reads SYDVKM. In nucleotides, the CDR3 is TGTGCCAGCAGTCATACTAGCGGGATCATCACAGATACGCAGTATTTT. Residues: CASSHTSGIITDTQYF.

This clonotype qualifies as medium-sized (0.01 to 0.1%). The rearrangement links TRBV7-9 to TRBJ1-1; 9 bases align to TRBD1. J was trimmed by 6 bases and V by 5 bases; bases with no gene match: 10. The CDR3 is 15 amino acids. Per the germline V gene, CDR1 is SEHNR and CDR2 is FQNEAQ (reference sequence). CDR3: CASSSYRGRNPEAFF. CDR3 coding DNA: TGTGCCAGCAGCAGTTACAGGGGGCGCAATCCTGAAGCTTTCTTT.

This clonotype was seen more than once but under ten times. V usage is TRBV7-9 and J usage is TRBJ2-1; D possibly corresponds to TRBD1 (6 bases). The V end was cut by 5 bases, the J end by 1 base, with 9 bases between. The CDR3 covers 14 residues. The germline V gene encodes CDR1 SEHNR and CDR2 FQNEAQ (reference sequence). The CDR3: CASSRDRSYNEQFF. The DNA for the CDR3 is TGTGCCAGCAGCCGCGACAGGTCCTACAATGAGCAGTTCTTC.

The V and J genes are TRBV28 and TRBJ1-5; no clear D gene. CDR3 length equals 14 residues. CDR1 is MDHEN and CDR2 is SYDVKM in the germline V gene. The V gene lost 5 bases and the J gene lost 4 bases, with 12 bases spanning the gap. The CDR3 DNA reads as TGTGCCAGCAGTCCCCGGCGGGTAAATCAGCCCCAGCATTTT. It translates to CASSPRRVNQPQHF.

The table lists this clonotype with many counts. J is TRBJ2-3 and V is TRBV20-1; 8 bases align to TRBD2. CDR1 DFQATT and CDR2 SNEGSKA come from the germline V gene (reference sequence). Germline trimming cut 8 bases from V and 2 bases from J; bases unmatched to any gene: 9. The CDR3 is made up of 14 amino acids. The CDR3 is CSQIRLANTDTQYF. The CDR3 nucleotides read TGCAGTCAAATTCGACTAGCGAACACAGATACGCAGTATTTT.

This clonotype was recorded a few times. The chain links TRBV20-1 to TRBJ1-6; tentative D call: TRBD1 (5 bases). This CDR3 is 15 amino acids long. The germline V gene encodes CDR1 DFQATT and CDR2 SNEGSKA (reference sequence). The ends were cut back, 6 bases at V and 7 bases at J, with 19 bases in the middle. CDR3 bases: TGCAGTGCCCCTCCCGGGAGGGGTGGGAATTCACCCCTCCACTTT. As protein: CSAPPGRGGNSPLHF.

This clonotype came up many times. V gene TRBV5-1 combines with J gene TRBJ2-5, with 7 nucleotides matching TRBD1. CDR1 SGHRS and CDR2 YFSETQ come from the germline V gene. This CDR3 is 14 amino acids long. Trimming cost V 4 bases and J 5 bases; bases outside gene matches: 8. CDR3 nucleotides: TGCGCCAGCAGCGACAGGACAGGACTGGAGACCCAGTACTTC. Amino acids: CASSDRTGLETQYF.

This clonotype was seen ten or more times. The chain combines TRBV30 with TRBJ2-7; 7 positions match TRBD2. V trimming: 3 bases; J trimming: 9 bases; junction bases outside the gene matches: 11. Germline CDR1 GTSNPN, CDR2 SVGIG (reference sequence). The CDR3 has 13 amino acids. The CDR3 reads CAWSAGDRMGQYF. Written as DNA, the CDR3 is TGTGCCTGGAGCGCGGGGGATCGGATGGGGCAGTACTTC.

The sample holds many counts of this clonotype. V is TRBV6-1 and J is TRBJ2-7; the match to TRBD2 covers 12 bases. Germline lookup yields CDR1 MNHNS and CDR2 SASEGT. V was clipped by 5 bases and J by 5 bases; unmatched bases: 4. This CDR3 comprises 14 residues. The CDR3 DNA reads as TGTGCCAGCAGTAGACTAGCGGGAGTGAACGAGCAGTACTTC. Its translation is CASSRLAGVNEQYF.

This clonotype was observed many times. The chain carries TRBV7-9 and TRBJ2-1, with TRBD1 matching over 8 bases. CDR1 is SEHNR, CDR2 FQNEAQ, per germline (reference sequence). This CDR3 spans 16 amino acids. With 1 base clipped from V and 1 base from J, the junction kept 3 bases outside the gene matches. The CDR3 coding sequence is TGTGCCAGCAGCTTAGACACAGGGGGGTCCTACAATGAGCAGTTCTTC. The encoded protein is CASSLDTGGSYNEQFF. The full variable domain, with the rest looked up from reference TRBV7-9 and TRBJ2-1, is DTGVSQNPRHKITKRGQNVTFRCDPISEHNRLYWYRQTLGQGPEFLTYFQNEAQLEKSRLLSDRFSAERPKGSFSTLEIQRTEQGDSAMYLCASSLDTGGSYNEQFFGPGTRLTVL.

The table lists this clonotype with many counts. This rearrangement joins TRBV29-1 to TRBJ1-2; 10 positions agree with TRBD1. Germline CDR1 reads SQVTM; CDR2 reads ANQGSEA. V trimming: 4 bases; J trimming: 8 bases; junction bases outside the gene matches: 4. The CDR3 totals 12 residues. CDR3 loop: CSVVDRGRGYTF. Written as DNA, the CDR3 is TGCAGCGTTGTTGACAGGGGGCGAGGCTACACCTTC.

This clonotype has a count of ten or more. This sequence joins TRBV5-1 and TRBJ1-6; no clear D. The CDR3 runs to 14 residues. Germline V gene sequence: CDR1 SGHRS, CDR2 YFSETQ. The V and J ends lost 1 base and 8 bases respectively, with 10 bases between them. The CDR3 protein is CASSLSARDSPLHF. CDR3 nucleotides: TGCGCCAGCAGCTTGTCTGCGAGGGATTCACCCCTCCACTTT.

This clonotype appeared a few times. The chain is built from TRBV10-3 and TRBJ2-3; 11 bases agree with TRBD2. This CDR3 has 16 amino acids. The V segment lost 6 bases and the J segment 0 bases; nucleotides outside the gene matches: 5. Germline V gene lookup returns CDR1 ENHRY and CDR2 SYGVKD. CDR3 sequence (DNA): TGTGCCATCAGACCAGCTAGCGGGAGGAGCACAGATACGCAGTATTTT. Amino acids: CAIRPASGRSTDTQYF.

This clonotype was counted between two and nine times. The rearrangement uses TRBV4-2 and TRBJ2-1, with TRBD2 matching over 7 bases. Germline CDR1 reads LGHNA; CDR2 reads YNFKEQ. With 0 bases clipped from V and 13 bases from J, the junction kept 9 bases outside the gene matches. The CDR3 runs 14 residues. The CDR3 DNA reads TGTGCCAGCAGCCAAGATACGGGGGGACTCCCCCAGTTCTTC. Translation: CASSQDTGGLPQFF.

A word on this clonotype: This may be a read error, as it is one base from a much larger clone. This likely comes from a read error, as the CDR3 has no conserved phenylalanine or tryptophan at its end. The J gene is TRBJ1-5, the V gene TRBV7-9; D ambiguous. The V end was cut by 0 bases, the J end by 6 bases, with 3 bases between. Germline CDR1 and CDR2: SEHNR and FQNEAQ (reference sequence). The CDR3 is made up of 12 amino acids. The CDR3 DNA reads TGTGCCAGCAGCTTAGCGCCTCAGCCCCAGCATTTG. Its protein is CASSLAPQPQHL.

The table lists this clonotype with a few counts. The J gene is TRBJ1-5, the V gene TRBV23-1; 7 bases agree with TRBD1. TRBV23-1 is given ORF status, its function remaining uncertain. CDR3 length: 15 residues. After removal of 2 bases from V and 4 bases from J, the junction contained 5 bases not matched to a gene. CDR3 region: CASSQDGTVNQPQHF. The CDR3 nucleotides are TGCGCCAGCAGTCAAGACGGGACAGTTAATCAGCCCCAGCATTTT.

This clonotype has ten or more counts. The chain is built from TRBV6-4 and TRBJ2-1, with D possibly being TRBD2 (6 bases). Looked up from germline, CDR1 is MRHNA and CDR2 is SNTAGT. The CDR3 runs to 16 residues. V dropped 0 bases and J dropped 4 bases, with 13 bases sitting between them. The CDR3 coding sequence is TGTGCCAGCAGTGACTCGGAGCTAGCGCCTTACAATGAGCAGTTCTTC. Its translation is CASSDSELAPYNEQFF.